The clone carrying this T cell receptor (beta chain) occurred a few times. CDR1 and CDR2 from the germline V gene are GTSNPN and SVGIG (reference sequence). The CDR3 runs to 11 residues. V dropped 1 base and J dropped 5 bases, with 6 bases sitting between them. This record belongs to a study of blood T cells in healthy people across ages. Together with a sample-barcoded 5' primer, a J-beta primer mix was included in a second PCR lasting roughly 6 to 12 cycles. TCRdb passed the 5' RACE reads through MiXCR, listing each CDR3 protein once. The sample has 650,000 to 1,000,000 distinct CDR3 sequences; 35% to 40% are singletons.

The TCR sequence derives from a man between 18 and 29 years old in good health. This rearrangement joins TRBV30 to TRBJ2-7; no clear D. Sequenced sample: blood. DNA for the CDR3: TGTGCCTGGAGTGCCTTAAACGAGCAGTACTTC. This sequence encodes CAWSALNEQYF. Full variable domain (missing parts from reference TRBV30 and TRBJ2-7): SQTIHQWPATLVQPVGSPLSLECTVEGTSNPNLYWYRQAAGRGLQLLFYSVGIGQISSEVPQNLSASRPQDRQFILSSKKLLLSDSGFYLCAWSALNEQYFGPGTRLTVT.